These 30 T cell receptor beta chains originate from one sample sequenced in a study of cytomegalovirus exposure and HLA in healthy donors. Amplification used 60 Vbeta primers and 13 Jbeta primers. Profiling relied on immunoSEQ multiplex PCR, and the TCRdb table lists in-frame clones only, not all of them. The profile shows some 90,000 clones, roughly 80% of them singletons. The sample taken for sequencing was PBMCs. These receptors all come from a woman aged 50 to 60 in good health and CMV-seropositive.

The CDR3 region is CSYSGGLNSPLHF. The CDR3 DNA sequence: TGCAGCTACTCAGGGGGCCTGAATTCACCCCTCCACTTT. The chain carries TRBV29-1 and TRBJ1-6; 8 bases line up with TRBD1. The CDR3 is 13 residues long. CDR1 and CDR2 from the germline V gene are SQVTM and ANQGSEA. Unmatched junction bases numbered 7, after V lost 8 bases and J lost 7 bases.

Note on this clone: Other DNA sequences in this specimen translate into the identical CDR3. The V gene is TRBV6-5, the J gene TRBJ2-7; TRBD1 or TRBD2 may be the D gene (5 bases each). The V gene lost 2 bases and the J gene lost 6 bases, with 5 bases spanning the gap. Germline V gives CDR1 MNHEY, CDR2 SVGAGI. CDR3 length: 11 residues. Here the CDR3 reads CASSYGGEQYV. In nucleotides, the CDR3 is TGTGCCAGCAGTTACGGGGGCGAGCAGTACGTC.

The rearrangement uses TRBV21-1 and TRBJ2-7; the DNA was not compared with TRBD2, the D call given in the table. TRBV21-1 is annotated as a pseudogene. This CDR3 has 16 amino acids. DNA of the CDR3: TGTGCCAGCAGCAAAGGATCGCGGCCGGAATGCTACGAGCAGTACGTC. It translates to CASSKGSRPECYEQYV.

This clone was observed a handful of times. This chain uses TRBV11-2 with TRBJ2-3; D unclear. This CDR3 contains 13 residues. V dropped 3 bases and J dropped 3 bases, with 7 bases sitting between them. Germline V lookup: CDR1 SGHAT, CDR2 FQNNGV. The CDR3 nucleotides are TGTGCCAGCAGCTTGGCTCTGACAGATACGCAGTATTTT. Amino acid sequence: CASSLALTDTQYF.

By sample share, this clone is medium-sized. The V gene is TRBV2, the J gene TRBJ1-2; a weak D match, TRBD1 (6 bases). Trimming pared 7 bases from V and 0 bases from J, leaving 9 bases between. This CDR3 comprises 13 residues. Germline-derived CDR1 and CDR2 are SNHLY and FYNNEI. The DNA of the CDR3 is TGTGCCAGCAAGGACAGAGCTAACTATGGCTACACCTTC. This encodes CASKDRANYGYTF.

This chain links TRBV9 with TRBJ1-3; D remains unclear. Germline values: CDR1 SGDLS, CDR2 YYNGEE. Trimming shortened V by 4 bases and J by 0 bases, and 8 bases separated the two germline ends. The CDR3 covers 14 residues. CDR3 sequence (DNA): TGTGCCAGCAGCTTAGGACTCTCTGGAAACACCATATATTTT. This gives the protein CASSLGLSGNTIYF.

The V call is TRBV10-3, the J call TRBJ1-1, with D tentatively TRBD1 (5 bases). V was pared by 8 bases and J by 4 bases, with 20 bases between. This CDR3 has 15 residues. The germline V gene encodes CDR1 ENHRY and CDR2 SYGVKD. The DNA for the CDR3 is TGTGCCATCTCCGGGGGGGAGGGGAGAGGCACTGAAGCTTTCTTT. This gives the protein CAISGGEGRGTEAFF.

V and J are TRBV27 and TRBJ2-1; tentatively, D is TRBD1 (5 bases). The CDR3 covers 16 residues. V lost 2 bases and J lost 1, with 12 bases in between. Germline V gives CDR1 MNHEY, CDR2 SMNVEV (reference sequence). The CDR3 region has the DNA TGTGCCAGCAGTTTACTTTTCAGGGCTTCCTACAATGAGCAGTTCTTC. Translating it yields CASSLLFRASYNEQFF.

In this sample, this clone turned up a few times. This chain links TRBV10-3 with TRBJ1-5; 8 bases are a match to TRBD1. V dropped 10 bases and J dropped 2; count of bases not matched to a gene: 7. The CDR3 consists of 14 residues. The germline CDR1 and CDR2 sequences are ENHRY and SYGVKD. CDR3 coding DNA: TGTGCCACCCAGGGGGCGCGTGGCAATCAGCCCCAGCATTTT. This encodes CATQGARGNQPQHF.

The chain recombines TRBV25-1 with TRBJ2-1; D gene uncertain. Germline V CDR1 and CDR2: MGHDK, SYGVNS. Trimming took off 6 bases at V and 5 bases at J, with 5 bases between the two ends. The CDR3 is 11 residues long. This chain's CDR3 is CASRINNEQFF. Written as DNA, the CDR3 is TGTGCCAGCAGAATTAACAATGAGCAGTTCTTC.

CDR3 nucleotides: TGTGCCAGCAGTATTCGGGCCGGGGAGCTGTTTTTT. Translating gives CASSIRAGELFF. This chain uses TRBV13 with TRBJ2-2; D is unresolved. V was shortened by 6 bases and J by 6 bases, with 8 bases between the two germline ends. Germline V gene sequence: CDR1 PRHDT, CDR2 FYEKMQ (reference sequence). This CDR3 contains 12 residues.

This chain's CDR3 is CASSKPAVHHEQFF. The CDR3 nucleotides are TGTGCCAGCAGCAAACCTGCGGTCCACCATGAGCAGTTCTTC. V and J are TRBV7-2 and TRBJ2-1; D is unclear. This CDR3 spans 14 amino acids. The germline CDR1 and CDR2 sequences are SGHTA and FQGNSA. V was cut by 5 bases and J by 8 bases, with 16 bases left in between. The variable domain in full, completed from reference TRBV7-2 and TRBJ2-1, reads GAGVSQSPSNKVTEKGKDVELRCDPISGHTALYWYRQSLGQGLEFLIYFQGNSAPDKSGLPSDRFSAERTGGSVSTLTIQRTQQEDSAVYLCASSKPAVHHEQFFGPGTRLTVL.

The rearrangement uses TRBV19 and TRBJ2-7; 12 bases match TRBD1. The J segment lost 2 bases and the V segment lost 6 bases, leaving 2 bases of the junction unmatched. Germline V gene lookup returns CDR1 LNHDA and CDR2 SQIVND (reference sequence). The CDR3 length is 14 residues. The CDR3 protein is CASRGTGGPYEQYF. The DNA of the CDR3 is TGTGCCAGTAGAGGGACAGGGGGCCCCTACGAGCAGTACTTC.

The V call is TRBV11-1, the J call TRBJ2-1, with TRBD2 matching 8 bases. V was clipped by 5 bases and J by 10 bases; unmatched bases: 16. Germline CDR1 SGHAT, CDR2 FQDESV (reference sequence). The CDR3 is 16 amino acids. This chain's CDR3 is CASSPVGGRGVYEQFF. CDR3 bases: TGTGCCAGCAGCCCCGTCGGGGGGCGGGGGGTTTACGAGCAGTTCTTC.

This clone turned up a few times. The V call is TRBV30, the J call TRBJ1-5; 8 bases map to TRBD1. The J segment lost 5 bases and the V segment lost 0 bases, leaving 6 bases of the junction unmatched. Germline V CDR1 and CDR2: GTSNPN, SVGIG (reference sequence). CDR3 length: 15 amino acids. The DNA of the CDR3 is TGTGCCTGGAGTGTACTGGGGACAGGTCATCAGCCCCAGCATTTT. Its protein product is CAWSVLGTGHQPQHF.

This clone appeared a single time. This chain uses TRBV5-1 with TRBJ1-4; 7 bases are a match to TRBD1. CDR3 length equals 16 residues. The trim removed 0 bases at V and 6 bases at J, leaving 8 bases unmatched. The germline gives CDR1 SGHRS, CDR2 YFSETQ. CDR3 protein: CASSLGATGKDEKLFF. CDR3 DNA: TGCGCCAGCAGCTTGGGGGCGACAGGGAAGGATGAAAAACTGTTTTTT.

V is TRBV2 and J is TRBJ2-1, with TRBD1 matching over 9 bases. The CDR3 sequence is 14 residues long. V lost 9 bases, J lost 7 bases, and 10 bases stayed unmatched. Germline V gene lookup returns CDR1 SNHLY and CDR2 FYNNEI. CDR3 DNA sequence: TGTGCCAGACACCCCGGGACAGGGCATAATGAGCAGTTCTTC. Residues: CARHPGTGHNEQFF.

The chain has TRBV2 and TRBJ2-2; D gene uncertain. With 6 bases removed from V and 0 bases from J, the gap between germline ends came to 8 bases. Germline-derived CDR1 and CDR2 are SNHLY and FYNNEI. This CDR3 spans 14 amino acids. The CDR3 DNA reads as TGTGCCAGCAGACCCCTACCGAACACCGGGGAGCTGTTTTTT. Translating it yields CASRPLPNTGELFF.

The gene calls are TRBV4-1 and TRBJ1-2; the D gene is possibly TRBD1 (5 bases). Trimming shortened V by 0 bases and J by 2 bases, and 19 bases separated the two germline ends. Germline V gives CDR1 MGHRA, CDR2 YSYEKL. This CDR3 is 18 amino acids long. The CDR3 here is CASSQEWGSRALNYGYTF. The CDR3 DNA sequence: TGCGCCAGCAGCCAAGAGTGGGGTAGCAGGGCCTTGAACTATGGCTACACCTTC.

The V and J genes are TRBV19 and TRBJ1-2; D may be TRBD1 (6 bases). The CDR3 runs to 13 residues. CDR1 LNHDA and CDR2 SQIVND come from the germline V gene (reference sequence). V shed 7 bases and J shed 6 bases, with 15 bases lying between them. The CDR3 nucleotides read TGTGCCAGTAACACAGGGTTTAGTGATGGCTACACCTTC. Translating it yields CASNTGFSDGYTF.

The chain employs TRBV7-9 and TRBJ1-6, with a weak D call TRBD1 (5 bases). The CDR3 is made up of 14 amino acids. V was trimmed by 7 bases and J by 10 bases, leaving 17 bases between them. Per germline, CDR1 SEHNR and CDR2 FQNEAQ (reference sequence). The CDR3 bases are TGTGCCAGCAACCTAGGAGGGGCCAACTCACCCCTCCACTTT. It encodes CASNLGGANSPLHF. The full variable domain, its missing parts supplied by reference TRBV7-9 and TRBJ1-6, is DTGVSQNPRHKITKRGQNVTFRCDPISEHNRLYWYRQTLGQGPEFLTYFQNEAQLEKSRLLSDRFSAERPKGSFSTLEIQRTEQGDSAMYLCASNLGGANSPLHFGNGTRLTVT.

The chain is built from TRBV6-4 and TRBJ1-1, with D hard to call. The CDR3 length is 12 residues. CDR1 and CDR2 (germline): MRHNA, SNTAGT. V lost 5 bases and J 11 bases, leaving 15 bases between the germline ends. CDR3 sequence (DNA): TGTGCCAGCAGTAGCGGGTTGGGGATGGCTTTCTTT. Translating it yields CASSSGLGMAFF.

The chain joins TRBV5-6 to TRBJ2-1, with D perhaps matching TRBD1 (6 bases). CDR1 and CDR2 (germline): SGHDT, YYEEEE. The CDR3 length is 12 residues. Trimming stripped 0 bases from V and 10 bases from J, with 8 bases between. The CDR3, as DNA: TGTGCCAGCAGCTTGGCCCAGGGGGAGCAGTTCTTC. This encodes CASSLAQGEQFF.

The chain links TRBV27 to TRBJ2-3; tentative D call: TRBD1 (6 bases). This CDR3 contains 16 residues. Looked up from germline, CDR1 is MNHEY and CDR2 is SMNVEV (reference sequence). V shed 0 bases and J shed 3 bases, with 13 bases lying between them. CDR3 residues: CASSLSGWGLTDTQYF. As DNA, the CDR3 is TGTGCCAGCAGTTTATCGGGCTGGGGGCTGACAGATACGCAGTATTTT.

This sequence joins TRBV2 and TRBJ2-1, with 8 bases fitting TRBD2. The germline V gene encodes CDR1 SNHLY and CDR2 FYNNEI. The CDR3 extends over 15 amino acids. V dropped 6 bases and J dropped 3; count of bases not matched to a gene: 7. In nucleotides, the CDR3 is TGTGCCAGCAGGGAACTAGCGGACGACTACAATGAGCAGTTCTTC. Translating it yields CASRELADDYNEQFF.

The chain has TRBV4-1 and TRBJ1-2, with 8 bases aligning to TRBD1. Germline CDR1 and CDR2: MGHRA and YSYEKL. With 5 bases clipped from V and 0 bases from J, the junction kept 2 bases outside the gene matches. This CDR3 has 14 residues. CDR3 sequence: CASSGTGSNYGYTF. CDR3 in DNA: TGCGCCAGCAGCGGGACAGGATCTAACTATGGCTACACCTTC.

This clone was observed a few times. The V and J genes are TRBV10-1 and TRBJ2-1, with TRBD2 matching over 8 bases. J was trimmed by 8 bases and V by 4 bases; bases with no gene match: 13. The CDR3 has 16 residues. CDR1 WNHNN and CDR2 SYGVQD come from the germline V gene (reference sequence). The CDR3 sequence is CASSGRAGAPSHEQFF. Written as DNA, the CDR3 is TGCGCCAGCAGTGGGAGAGCGGGGGCCCCCTCCCATGAGCAGTTCTTC.

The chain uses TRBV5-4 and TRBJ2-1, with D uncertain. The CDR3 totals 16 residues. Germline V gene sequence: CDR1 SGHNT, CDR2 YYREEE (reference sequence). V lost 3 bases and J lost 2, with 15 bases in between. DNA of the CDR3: TGTGCCAGCAGCTCCCAAGCTAAAAACGCCTACAATGAGCAGTTCTTC. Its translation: CASSSQAKNAYNEQFF. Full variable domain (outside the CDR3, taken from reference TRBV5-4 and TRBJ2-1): ETGVTQSPTHLIKTRGQQVTLRCSSQSGHNTVSWYQQALGQGPQFIFQYYREEENGRGNFPPRFSGLQFPNYSSELNVNALELDDSALYLCASSSQAKNAYNEQFFGPGTRLTVL.

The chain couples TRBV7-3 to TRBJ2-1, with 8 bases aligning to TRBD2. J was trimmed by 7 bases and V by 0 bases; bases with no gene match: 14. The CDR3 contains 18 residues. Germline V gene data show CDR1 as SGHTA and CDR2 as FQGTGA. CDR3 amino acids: CASSLTGQAGAFGNEQFF. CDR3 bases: TGTGCCAGCAGCTTAACGGGACAAGCGGGGGCCTTTGGGAATGAGCAGTTCTTC.

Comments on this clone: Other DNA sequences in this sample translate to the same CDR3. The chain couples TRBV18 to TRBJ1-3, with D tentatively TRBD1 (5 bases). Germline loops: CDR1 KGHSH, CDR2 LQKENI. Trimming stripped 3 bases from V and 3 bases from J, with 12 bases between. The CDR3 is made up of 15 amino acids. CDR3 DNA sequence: TGTGCCAGCTCACCTGAACTGGACAATGGAAACACCATATATTTT. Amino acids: CASSPELDNGNTIYF. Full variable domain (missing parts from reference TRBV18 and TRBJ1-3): NAGVMQNPRHLVRRRGQEARLRCSPMKGHSHVYWYRQLPEEGLKFMVYLQKENIIDESGMPKERFSAEFPKEGPSILRIQQVVRGDSAAYFCASSPELDNGNTIYFGEGSWLTVV.